This T cell receptor beta chain was captured in a study of blood T cells in healthy people across ages. Study-level points and caveats: Changes seen in expanded clonotypes were possibly confounded by donor CMV status left unknown.

Per-sample yields of isolated PBMCs were at least 6 million. Per sample, no less than 5 micrograms of total RNA were extracted. As regards this clonotype: As yet, its antigen is unknown.

V shed 5 bases and J shed 5 bases, with 12 bases lying between them. The CDR3 loop spans 13 amino acids. Germline V gives CDR1 SGHAT, CDR2 FQDESV (reference sequence). A sample-barcoded 5' primer and a J-beta primer mix were used in a second PCR of roughly 6 to 11 cycles. TCRdb passed the 5' RACE reads through MiXCR, listing each CDR3 protein once. Of roughly 1,500,000 distinct CDR3 sequences listed, about 40% are singletons. This receptor was taken from a woman under 30 in good health. V usage is TRBV11-1 and J usage is TRBJ2-5; D gene ambiguous. Sequenced input: blood. The CDR3 DNA follows: TGTGCCAGCAGCCCCTCCGCACGGGAGACCCAGTACTTC. Amino acid sequence: CASSPSARETQYF. The full variable domain, its missing parts supplied by reference TRBV11-1 and TRBJ2-5, is EAEVAQSPRYKITEKSQAVAFWCDPISGHATLYWYRQILGQGPELLVQFQDESVVDDSQLPKDRFSAERLKGVDSTLKIQPAELGDSAMYLCASSPSARETQYFGPGTRLLVL.